The TCR beta chain under discussion was sequenced for a study of type 1 and type 2 diabetes patients. General study findings and limits: Highly-expanded CD4+ clones were few in type 2 diabetes, median one, 3.9% of reads.

V lost 5 bases and J 5 bases, leaving 15 bases between the germline ends. The CDR3 is 15 amino acids. Per the germline V gene, CDR1 is KGHDR and CDR2 is SFDVKD. The PCR template was genomic DNA. Multiplex PCR with 30 forward and 13 reverse primers amplified the TCR beta CDR3. In TCRdb, the multiplex PCR reads were re-called with MiXCR into one record per CDR3 protein. The sample lists fewer than 300,000 distinct CDR3 sequences, 47% occurring once. As concerns this clonotype: Its antigen remains unidentified.

V gene TRBV24-1 combines with J gene TRBJ2-1; tentatively, D is TRBD1 (6 bases). Sequenced sample: peripheral blood mononuclear cells (PBMCs). This receptor was taken from a man between 18 and 35 years old with type 2 diabetes. The DNA for the CDR3 is TGTGCCACCAGTGTTGGGACAATTGTAAACAATGAGCAGTTCTTC. Amino acids: CATSVGTIVNNEQFF.